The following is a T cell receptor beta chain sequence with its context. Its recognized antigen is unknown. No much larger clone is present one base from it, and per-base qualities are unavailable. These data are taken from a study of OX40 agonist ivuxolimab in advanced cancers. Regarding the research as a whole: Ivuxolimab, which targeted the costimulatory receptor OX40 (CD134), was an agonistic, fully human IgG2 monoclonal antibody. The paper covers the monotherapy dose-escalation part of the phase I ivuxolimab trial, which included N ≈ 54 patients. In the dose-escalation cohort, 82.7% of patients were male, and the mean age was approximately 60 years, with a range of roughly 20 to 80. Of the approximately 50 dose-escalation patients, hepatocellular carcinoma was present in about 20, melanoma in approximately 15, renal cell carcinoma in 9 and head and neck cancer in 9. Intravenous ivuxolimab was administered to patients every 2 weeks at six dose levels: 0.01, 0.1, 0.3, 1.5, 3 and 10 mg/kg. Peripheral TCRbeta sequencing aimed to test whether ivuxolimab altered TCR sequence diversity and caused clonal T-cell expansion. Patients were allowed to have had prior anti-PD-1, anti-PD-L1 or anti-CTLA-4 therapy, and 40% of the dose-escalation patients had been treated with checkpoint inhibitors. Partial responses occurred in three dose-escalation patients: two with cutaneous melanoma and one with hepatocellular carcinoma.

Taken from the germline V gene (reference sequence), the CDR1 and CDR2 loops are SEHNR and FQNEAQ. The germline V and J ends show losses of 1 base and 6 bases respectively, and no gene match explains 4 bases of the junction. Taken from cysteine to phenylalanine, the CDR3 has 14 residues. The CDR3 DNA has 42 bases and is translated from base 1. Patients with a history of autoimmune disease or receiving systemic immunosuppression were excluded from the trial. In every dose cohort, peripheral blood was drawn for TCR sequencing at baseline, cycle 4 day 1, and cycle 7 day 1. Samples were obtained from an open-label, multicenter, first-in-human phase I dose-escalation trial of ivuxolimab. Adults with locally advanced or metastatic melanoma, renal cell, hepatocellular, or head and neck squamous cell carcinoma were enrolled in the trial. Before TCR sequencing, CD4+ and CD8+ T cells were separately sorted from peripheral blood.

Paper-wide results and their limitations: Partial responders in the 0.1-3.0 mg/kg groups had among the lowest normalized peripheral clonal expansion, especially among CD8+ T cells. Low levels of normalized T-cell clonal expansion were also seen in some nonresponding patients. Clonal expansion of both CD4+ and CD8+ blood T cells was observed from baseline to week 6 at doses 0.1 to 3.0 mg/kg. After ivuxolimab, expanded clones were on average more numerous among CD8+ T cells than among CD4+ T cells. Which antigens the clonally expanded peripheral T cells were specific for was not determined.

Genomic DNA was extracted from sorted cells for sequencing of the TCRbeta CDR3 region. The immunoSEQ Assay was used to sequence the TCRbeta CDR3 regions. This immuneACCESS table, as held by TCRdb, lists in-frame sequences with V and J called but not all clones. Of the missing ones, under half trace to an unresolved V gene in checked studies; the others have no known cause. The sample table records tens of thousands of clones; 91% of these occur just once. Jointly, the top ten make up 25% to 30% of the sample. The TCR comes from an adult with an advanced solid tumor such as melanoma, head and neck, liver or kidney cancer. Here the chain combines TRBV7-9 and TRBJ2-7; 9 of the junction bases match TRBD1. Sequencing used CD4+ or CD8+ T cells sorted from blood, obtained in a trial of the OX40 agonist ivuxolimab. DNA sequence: TGTGCCAGCAGCTTAGTGGGACAGGGTATCGAGCAGTACTTC. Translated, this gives CASSLVGQGIEQYF. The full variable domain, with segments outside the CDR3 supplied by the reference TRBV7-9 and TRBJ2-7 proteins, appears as DTGVSQNPRHKITKRGQNVTFRCDPISEHNRLYWYRQTLGQGPEFLTYFQNEAQLEKSRLLSDRFSAERPKGSFSTLEIQRTEQGDSAMYLCASSLVGQGIEQYFGPGTRLTVT.